What follows are 18 T cell receptor beta chains derived from one specimen sequenced in a study of T cells in Graves' hyperthyroidism and ophthalmopathy. Template material for amplifying TCR beta CDR3 regions consisted of RNA transcripts. First-round RT-PCR targeting the TCR CDR3 was performed with the HTBI primer set. TCRdb used MiXCR to reprocess the multiplex PCR reads, holding one entry per CDR3 protein. Here the sample spans roughly 740,000 distinct CDR3 sequences, approximately 16% being singletons. Source material: blood. The source of these receptors is a man aged 18 to 29 with Graves' hyperthyroidism.

There are many counts of this clonotype. The chain uses TRBV3-1 and TRBJ2-1; 14 bases fit TRBD2. CDR1 is LGHDT and CDR2 is YNNKEL in the germline V gene (reference sequence). The CDR3 is 17 amino acids. V lost 1 base to trimming and J lost 2 bases; unmatched junction nucleotides: 1. Here the CDR3 reads CASSQGLAGGPYNEQFF. The DNA for the CDR3 is TGTGCCAGCAGCCAAGGACTAGCGGGAGGGCCCTACAATGAGCAGTTCTTC.

In its sample, this clonotype was seen many times. The chain uses TRBV11-2 and TRBJ1-1; TRBD1 matches at 7 bases. From germline, CDR1 is SGHAT and CDR2 FQNNGV. V dropped 4 bases and J dropped 0; count of bases not matched to a gene: 8. This CDR3 region has 16 residues. The CDR3 sequence: CASSWGGQVLNTEAFF. The CDR3 nucleotides read TGTGCCAGCAGCTGGGGCGGACAGGTTCTGAACACTGAAGCTTTCTTT.

The chain is built from TRBV7-6 and TRBJ2-1; D uncertain. The CDR3 is made up of 16 amino acids. V was clipped by 6 bases and J by 3 bases, with 18 bases between them. CDR1 and CDR2 (germline): SGHVS, FNYEAQ. The CDR3 reads CASSSRGPLFYNEQFF. The CDR3 DNA is TGTGCCAGCAGTTCACGCGGACCCCTGTTCTACAATGAGCAGTTCTTC.

This clonotype was observed a few times. V is TRBV20-1 and J is TRBJ2-2; a possible D gene is TRBD2 (5 bases). The ends were cut back, 6 bases at V and 1 base at J, with 12 bases in the middle. The CDR3 covers 14 residues. Germline CDR1 and CDR2: DFQATT and SNEGSKA (reference sequence). The CDR3 region has the DNA TGCAGTGCCCAAGGCGGAGGGAACACCGGGGAGCTGTTTTTT. Protein: CSAQGGGNTGELFF.

The rearrangement links TRBV5-1 to TRBJ2-1; D perhaps matches TRBD2 (6 bases). Trimming took 0 bases from V and 14 from J, leaving 21 bases between them. The V gene's germline CDR1 is SGHRS and CDR2 YFSETQ. This CDR3 has 15 residues. This CDR3 is CASSLDRREFGEEFF. CDR3 in DNA: TGCGCCAGCAGCTTGGACCGGCGGGAATTCGGTGAAGAGTTCTTC.

This clonotype was seen more than once but under ten times. This rearrangement joins TRBV18 to TRBJ2-2; no clear D gene. The CDR3 is made up of 13 amino acids. V was clipped by 2 bases and J by 9 bases, with 10 bases between them. Germline V CDR1 and CDR2: KGHSH, LQKENI. CDR3 protein: CASSPRQTRELFF. In nucleotides, the CDR3 is TGTGCCAGCTCACCAAGGCAGACCAGGGAGCTGTTTTTT. Full variable domain (missing parts from reference TRBV18 and TRBJ2-2): NAGVMQNPRHLVRRRGQEARLRCSPMKGHSHVYWYRQLPEEGLKFMVYLQKENIIDESGMPKERFSAEFPKEGPSILRIQQVVRGDSAAYFCASSPRQTRELFFGEGSRLTVL.

The chain's CDR3 is CASGLVGQGANEQFF. The CDR3 nucleotides read TGTGCTAGTGGTTTGGTAGGCCAGGGGGCGAATGAGCAGTTCTTC. The chain recombines TRBV12-5 with TRBJ2-1; 8 bases map to TRBD1. There are 15 residues in the CDR3. V gave up 0 bases and J gave up 7 bases; unmatched junction bases: 5. Germline CDR1 is LGHNT and CDR2 is FRNRAP.

This sequence joins TRBV25-1 and TRBJ1-1; 7 nucleotides line up with TRBD1. CDR1 is MGHDK, CDR2 SYGVNS, per germline. This CDR3 comprises 15 residues. V lost 3 bases, J lost 11 bases, and 15 bases stayed unmatched. CDR3 nucleotides: TGTGCCAGCAGTGACCTAACTACAGGGGTAGGTGGTGCTTTCTTT. Protein sequence: CASSDLTTGVGGAFF.

This clonotype was counted a few times. The chain joins TRBV27 to TRBJ1-1; tentatively, D is TRBD1 (5 bases). Trimming took off 1 base at V and 0 bases at J, with 6 bases between the two ends. The germline V gene encodes CDR1 MNHEY and CDR2 SMNVEV (reference sequence). This CDR3 has 14 amino acids. The CDR3, as DNA: TGTGCCAGCAGTTTATTCAGGGTGAACACTGAAGCTTTCTTT. Protein sequence: CASSLFRVNTEAFF.

This clonotype was picked up many times. The chain links TRBV20-1 to TRBJ2-3; no clear D. The CDR3 has 13 residues. Germline CDR1 reads DFQATT; CDR2 reads SNEGSKA (reference sequence). The ends were cut back, 4 bases at V and 4 bases at J, with 12 bases in the middle. The CDR3 is CSANYYGSDTQYF. CDR3 nucleotide sequence: TGCAGTGCTAACTACTACGGCTCAGATACGCAGTATTTT.

This clonotype was seen repeatedly, ten times or more. The chain joins TRBV28 to TRBJ2-3; no firm D call. This CDR3 region has 12 residues. V was cut by 7 bases and J by 1 base, with 6 bases left in between. From germline, CDR1 is MDHEN and CDR2 SYDVKM. DNA for the CDR3: TGTGCCAGCAACATCCGCACAGATACGCAGTATTTT. As protein: CASNIRTDTQYF.

The table lists this clonotype with many counts. The chain employs TRBV6-2 or TRBV6-3 and TRBJ2-1; 10 positions agree with TRBD2. J lost 6 bases, V lost 6 bases, and 11 bases had no gene match. CDR3 length: 16 amino acids. Germline values: CDR1 MNHEY, CDR2 SVGEGT. The DNA of the CDR3 is TGTGCCAGCAGATGGGCTAGCGGGAGAGGGGGCAATGAGCAGTTCTTC. This translates into CASRWASGRGGNEQFF.

There are a few counts of this clonotype. The chain carries TRBV12-3 or TRBV12-4 and TRBJ2-7; no firm D call. The CDR3 sequence is 12 residues long. Trimming took off 8 bases at V and 2 bases at J, with 10 bases between the two ends. The CDR3 DNA reads as TGTGCCAGCGGCTGGACCCCCTACGAGCAGTACTTC. Translating gives CASGWTPYEQYF.

This clonotype was counted ten times or more. This chain connects TRBV9 to TRBJ2-5; the match to TRBD2 covers 8 bases. CDR1 SGDLS and CDR2 YYNGEE come from the germline V gene. Trimming took 3 bases from V and 2 from J; bases not matched to a gene: 6. The CDR3 contains 15 residues. CDR3 amino acids: CASSASGGRQETQYF. CDR3 in DNA: TGTGCCAGCAGCGCCTCAGGCGGGAGGCAAGAGACCCAGTACTTC.

This clonotype has ten or more counts. V usage is TRBV3-1 and J usage is TRBJ1-1; D ambiguous. This CDR3 is built from 14 residues. V was clipped by 0 bases and J by 5 bases, with 10 bases between them. The germline V gene has CDR1 LGHDT and CDR2 YNNKEL (reference sequence). CDR3 protein: CASSQEGEVTEAFF. CDR3 bases: TGTGCCAGCAGCCAAGAGGGCGAGGTTACTGAAGCTTTCTTT.

This clonotype was counted only a few times. The CDR3: CASSRGRGYEQYF. CDR3 coding DNA: TGTGCCAGCAGCCGGGGCAGGGGTTACGAGCAGTACTTC. V usage is TRBV6-2 or TRBV6-3 and J usage is TRBJ2-7; maybe TRBD1 (6 bases). Per germline, CDR1 MNHEY and CDR2 SVGEGT. There are 13 residues in the CDR3. V was cut by 6 bases and J by 4 bases, with 13 bases left in between.

In this sample, this clonotype turned up many times. The CDR3 reads CASSLATGLPSEQYF. CDR3 bases: TGTGCCAGCAGTTTAGCGACGGGACTTCCTAGTGAGCAGTACTTC. The chain couples TRBV28 to TRBJ2-7; D is perhaps TRBD2 (6 bases). V lost 2 bases and J lost 7, with 18 bases in between. The germline V gene has CDR1 MDHEN and CDR2 SYDVKM. The CDR3 consists of 15 residues.

The chain employs TRBV6-1 and TRBJ2-1, with TRBD2 matching over 9 bases. Germline values: CDR1 MNHNS, CDR2 SASEGT. This CDR3 region has 13 residues. V shed 6 bases and J 7 bases; nucleotides not matched to a gene: 4. Here the CDR3 DNA reads TGTGCCAGCAGGGGACTAGCCCTAAATGAGCAGTTCTTC. This sequence encodes CASRGLALNEQFF.